The 26 T cell receptor beta chains presented below share a single source sample, sequenced in a study of blood T cell repertoires in COVID-19. Measured with immunoSEQ multiplex PCR; TCRdb has only the in-frame clones, and not every one. The sample lists fewer than 300,000 clones; about 90% were seen once. The specimen was peripheral blood. Receptors were obtained from a young adult with COVID-19, enrolled during active disease.

The rearrangement links TRBV4-3 to TRBJ2-1, with D perhaps TRBD1 (5 bases). CDR3 size: 13 residues. V was pared by 1 base and J by 14 bases, with 15 bases between. CDR1 and CDR2 from the germline V gene are LGHNA and YSLEER. In DNA, the CDR3 is TGCGCCAGCAGCCAAGTAGGTGGAGACAGTGAGTTCTTC. Its translation is CASSQVGGDSEFF.

The chain employs TRBV5-4 and TRBJ2-1, with a tentative D call TRBD1 (6 bases). CDR3 length: 14 amino acids. Trimming removed 7 bases from V and 0 bases from J, with 11 bases in between. Germline V CDR1 and CDR2: SGHNT, YYREEE (reference sequence). CDR3 sequence reads: CASHQGISYNEQFF. The DNA of the CDR3 is TGTGCCAGCCATCAGGGGATCTCCTACAATGAGCAGTTCTTC.

The chain recombines TRBV9 with TRBJ2-1, with 9 bases that match TRBD2. The trim removed 2 bases at V and 8 bases at J, leaving 11 bases unmatched. The CDR3 has 16 amino acids. The germline V gene encodes CDR1 SGDLS and CDR2 YYNGEE. DNA for the CDR3: TGTGCCAGCAGCGTCCTCTCCGGGACTAGCTCCCATGAGCAGTTCTTC. This codes for CASSVLSGTSSHEQFF. The whole variable domain, remainder taken from reference TRBV9 and TRBJ2-1, is DSGVTQTPKHLITATGQRVTLRCSPRSGDLSVYWYQQSLDQGLQFLIQYYNGEERAKGNILERFSAQQFPDLHSELNLSSLELGDSALYFCASSVLSGTSSHEQFFGPGTRLTVL.

This chain uses TRBV5-1 with TRBJ1-3; a weak D match, TRBD1 (5 bases). V dropped 0 bases and J dropped 0 bases, with 13 bases sitting between them. The CDR3 extends over 17 amino acids. Germline V gene lookup returns CDR1 SGHRS and CDR2 YFSETQ. CDR3 residues: CASSLVGGRISGNTIYF. CDR3 in DNA: TGCGCCAGCAGCTTGGTCGGGGGACGTATCTCTGGAAACACCATATATTTT. The whole variable domain, remainder taken from reference TRBV5-1 and TRBJ1-3, is KAGVTQTPRYLIKTRGQQVTLSCSPISGHRSVSWYQQTPGQGLQFLFEYFSETQRNKGNFPGRFSGRQFSNSRSEMNVSTLELGDSALYLCASSLVGGRISGNTIYFGEGSWLTVV.

The chain has TRBV4-2 and TRBJ1-1; D unclear. V lost 0 bases and J lost 3, with 8 bases in between. CDR1 and CDR2 (germline): LGHNA, YNFKEQ. The length of the CDR3 is 14 residues. Here the CDR3 reads CASSQDTGDTEAFF. CDR3 DNA: TGTGCCAGCAGCCAAGATACCGGGGACACTGAAGCTTTCTTT.

DNA for the CDR3: TGTGCCAGCAGCCTCCTAGGATCCGATACGCAGTATTTT. Protein sequence: CASSLLGSDTQYF. The chain has TRBV7-3 and TRBJ2-3; unclear D gene. The germline V gene encodes CDR1 SGHTA and CDR2 FQGTGA. This CDR3 has 13 residues. V lost 5 bases and J lost 6, with 12 bases in between.

The chain has TRBV6-1 and TRBJ2-7, with 9 bases lining up with TRBD1. The J segment lost 0 bases and the V segment lost 6 bases, leaving 3 bases of the junction unmatched. This CDR3 has 14 amino acids. The germline V gene encodes CDR1 MNHNS and CDR2 SASEGT. DNA of the CDR3: TGTGCCAGCAGGGGACAGGGAAGCTCCTACGAGCAGTACTTC. Its translation is CASRGQGSSYEQYF.

The V and J genes are TRBV2 and TRBJ1-5; D uncertain. This CDR3 region has 12 residues. The ends were cut back, 3 bases at V and 6 bases at J, with 6 bases in the middle. Germline V gene lookup returns CDR1 SNHLY and CDR2 FYNNEI. The CDR3 here is CASSDEAQPQHF. The CDR3 nucleotides are TGTGCCAGCAGTGACGAGGCTCAGCCCCAGCATTTT.

The chain joins TRBV5-8 to TRBJ2-7, with 12 positions matching TRBD2. In germline, CDR1 is SGHTS, CDR2 YDEGEE. Trimming cost V 2 bases and J 3 bases; bases outside gene matches: 3. The CDR3 totals 15 residues. Here the CDR3 reads CASSLRLAGVYEQYF. The DNA for the CDR3 is TGTGCCAGCAGCTTAAGACTAGCGGGAGTCTACGAGCAGTACTTC.

The CDR3: CASSQARRGRSYEQYF. DNA of the CDR3: TGTGCCAGCAGCCAAGCCCGCCGGGGGAGATCTTACGAGCAGTACTTC. The rearrangement uses TRBV3-1 (or the pseudogene TRBV3-2) and TRBJ2-7; possible D gene TRBD2, 6 bases. The CDR3 runs 16 residues. CDR1 and CDR2 (germline): LGHDT, YNNKEL (reference sequence). V shed 1 base and J shed 4 bases, with 17 bases lying between them.

This clone was counted a few times. The chain carries TRBV5-1 and TRBJ1-6; 8 nucleotides agree with TRBD1. Trimming took 4 bases from V and 6 from J; bases not matched to a gene: 6. There are 15 residues in the CDR3. In germline, CDR1 is SGHRS, CDR2 YFSETQ. This chain's CDR3 is CASSGGQGGNSPLHF. In DNA form, the CDR3 reads TGCGCCAGCAGCGGTGGACAGGGCGGTAATTCACCCCTCCACTTT.

This clone was recorded only once. J is TRBJ2-3 and V is TRBV4-1; 10 bases fit TRBD2. V was clipped by 0 bases and J by 3 bases; unmatched bases: 3. CDR1 and CDR2 (germline): MGHRA, YSYEKL. This CDR3 contains 16 residues. CDR3 in DNA: TGCGCCAGCAGCCAAGATCAAGCGGGGGGGACAGATACGCAGTATTTT. It specifies CASSQDQAGGTDTQYF.

The CDR3 loop reads CAIGHREETQYF. The CDR3 coding sequence is TGTGCCATCGGTCACAGAGAAGAGACCCAGTACTTC. The chain is built from TRBV10-3 and TRBJ2-5; D gene uncertain. The CDR3 sequence is 12 residues long. Germline assignment: CDR1 ENHRY and CDR2 SYGVKD. V was cut by 8 bases and J by 3 bases, with 10 bases left in between.

The chain is built from TRBV5-6 and TRBJ1-1; 7 nucleotides line up with TRBD1. In germline, CDR1 is SGHDT, CDR2 YYEEEE. Trimming took 4 bases from V and 5 from J; bases not matched to a gene: 2. The CDR3 is made up of 12 amino acids. The DNA of the CDR3 is TGTGCCAGCAGCCCGACAGGGACTGAAGCTTTCTTT. Amino acids: CASSPTGTEAFF.

This chain links TRBV3-1 (or the pseudogene TRBV3-2) with TRBJ2-1, with a weak D call TRBD1 (5 bases). Germline V gene data show CDR1 as LGHDT and CDR2 as YNNKEL (reference sequence). V lost 5 bases and J 9 bases, leaving 14 bases between the germline ends. The CDR3 has 13 amino acids. CDR3 in DNA: TGTGCCAGCAGCTCTGTGGGTAGGGGTGAGCAGTTCTTC. This gives the protein CASSSVGRGEQFF.

The V call is TRBV2, the J call TRBJ1-1, with no clear D. Per germline, CDR1 SNHLY and CDR2 FYNNEI. V lost 8 bases to trimming and J lost 1 base, with 8 bases between them. CDR3 length equals 12 residues. This chain's CDR3 is CASLNGNTEAFF. The CDR3 nucleotides read TGTGCCAGCCTTAACGGGAACACTGAAGCTTTCTTT.

This chain connects TRBV30 to TRBJ2-7, with D possibly TRBD1 on 6 matching bases. In germline, CDR1 is GTSNPN, CDR2 SVGIG (reference sequence). V was pared by 1 base and J by 5 bases, with 27 bases between. The CDR3 totals 18 residues. CDR3 sequence reads: CAWSGWLGHGTNGDEQYF. For the CDR3, the DNA is TGTGCCTGGAGTGGATGGCTGGGACACGGAACGAATGGCGACGAGCAGTACTTC.

The J gene is TRBJ2-7, the V gene TRBV7-9; 8 nucleotides align to TRBD1. Germline trimming cut 4 bases from V and 7 bases from J; bases unmatched to any gene: 6. This CDR3 is 13 amino acids long. The germline V gene encodes CDR1 SEHNR and CDR2 FQNEAQ (reference sequence). Here the CDR3 reads CASSWNRDREQYF. Here the CDR3 DNA reads TGTGCCAGCAGCTGGAATCGGGACAGGGAGCAGTACTTC.

This clone has a single count. The chain employs TRBV6-5 and TRBJ1-2; D is unresolved. Trimming shortened V by 7 bases and J by 8 bases, and 17 bases separated the two germline ends. This CDR3 contains 13 residues. Germline CDR1 is MNHEY and CDR2 is SVGAGI. The CDR3 DNA sequence: TGTGCCAGCATATTACCTGGCGAGGAGGGCTACACCTTC. Its translation is CASILPGEEGYTF.

The J gene is TRBJ2-7, the V gene TRBV4-2, with TRBD2 matching 8 bases. Germline CDR1 LGHNA, CDR2 YNFKEQ. There are 15 residues in the CDR3. The V segment lost 1 base and the J segment 2 bases; nucleotides outside the gene matches: 4. CDR3 bases: TGTGCCAGCAGCCAAGCACTAGCGGACCCCTACGAGCAGTACTTC. It encodes CASSQALADPYEQYF.

V is TRBV5-1 and J is TRBJ2-7; D possibly corresponds to TRBD1 (6 bases). CDR1 is SGHRS and CDR2 is YFSETQ in the germline V gene. CDR3 size: 15 residues. The V end lost 0 bases, the J end lost 2 bases, and 12 bases lay between the germline ends. This CDR3 reads CASSLATGGAYEQYF. The CDR3 DNA reads TGCGCCAGCAGCTTGGCGACAGGAGGTGCCTACGAGCAGTACTTC.

The V call is TRBV24-1, the J call TRBJ2-3; possible D gene TRBD1, 6 bases. The CDR3 has 14 amino acids. V was clipped by 4 bases and J by 1 base, with 8 bases between them. The germline V gene has CDR1 KGHDR and CDR2 SFDVKD. CDR3 nucleotides: TGTGCCACCAGTGAGACAGGACGCACAGATACGCAGTATTTT. Translating it yields CATSETGRTDTQYF.

The chain is built from TRBV2 and TRBJ2-1, with 7 bases matching TRBD2. CDR3 length: 15 amino acids. The junction had 7 bases not matched to a gene; V was cut back by 2 bases and J by 6 bases. Germline lookup yields CDR1 SNHLY and CDR2 FYNNEI. CDR3 DNA sequence: TGTGCCAGCAGTGAACGTAGCGGGTTGGGCAATGAGCAGTTCTTC. Translated: CASSERSGLGNEQFF.

The CDR3 nucleotides read TGTGCCAGCAGCTTAGTAGGGGGTCCCACTTACGGGCGTATCTACAATGAGCAGTTCTTC. This codes for CASSLVGGPTYGRIYNEQFF. The chain couples TRBV7-3 to TRBJ2-1, with D perhaps TRBD1 (6 bases). Deletions cut 2 bases from V and 3 bases from J, with 26 bases between. The CDR3 loop spans 20 amino acids. CDR1 SGHTA and CDR2 FQGTGA come from the germline V gene.

V and J are TRBV25-1 and TRBJ1-4; tentatively, D is TRBD1 (5 bases). This CDR3 region has 16 residues. The V and J ends lost 0 bases and 2 bases respectively, with 10 bases between them. CDR1 and CDR2 (germline): MGHDK, SYGVNS. CDR3 bases: TGTGCCAGCAGTGAATATATAGGGGTGACTAATGAAAAACTGTTTTTT. The encoded protein is CASSEYIGVTNEKLFF.

The chain is built from TRBV29-1 and TRBJ1-4; 8 nucleotides align to TRBD1. The V gene end was trimmed by 4 bases and the J gene end by 6 bases; junction bases not matched to a gene: 7. The CDR3 covers 14 residues. Germline-derived CDR1 and CDR2 are SQVTM and ANQGSEA. CDR3 region: CSVVIRGRDEKLFF. The CDR3 DNA reads as TGCAGCGTTGTGATCAGGGGGCGCGATGAAAAACTGTTTTTT. Looking up the rest from reference TRBV29-1 and TRBJ1-4 gives the full variable domain: SAVISQKPSRDICQRGTSLTIQCQVDSQVTMMFWYRQQPGQSLTLIATANQGSEATYESGFVIDKFPISRPNLTFSTLTVSNMSPEDSSIYLCSVVIRGRDEKLFFGSGTQLSVL.